A selection of T cell receptor beta chains follows, all from one sample in a study of blood T cells in healthy people across ages. TCRdb independently ran MiXCR on the 5' RACE reads; one entry per CDR3 protein. The sample holds about 800,000 distinct CDR3 sequences, approximately 25% seen once. This same sample was also taken into another study, of T cells of mothers and their children.

Material for sequencing was blood. These receptor sequences come from a boy under 18 in good health. Each CDR3 is given with its conserved first and last residue. The D gene is left open where the match is weak.

v_call	d_call	j_call	cdr3_aa
TRBV19	TRBD1	TRBJ2-1	CASSPETGGYRLFF
TRBV6-6	TRBD1	TRBJ2-5	CASSSWTGERTQYF
TRBV15	.	TRBJ2-6	CATSGPGANVLTF
TRBV27	.	TRBJ2-7	CASSPENSPYEQYF
TRBV6-5	.	TRBJ2-5	CASSYVSVGGETQYF
TRBV7-2	TRBD2	TRBJ2-4	CASSLGGLAQNIQYF
TRBV5-1	.	.	CASSSLDRSYEQYF
TRBV4-3	TRBD2	TRBJ2-2	CASSQDLAGGRNTGELFF
TRBV28	.	TRBJ2-2	CASSAVSGELFF
TRBV12-3/TRBV12-4	.	TRBJ1-2	CASSFTDSDGYTF
TRBV5-1	.	TRBJ2-3	CASSLEAGTSTDTQYF
TRBV7-2	.	TRBJ1-2	CASRAQATYGYTF
TRBV6-6	.	TRBJ2-5	CASALGSYEGQYF
TRBV20-1	TRBD1	TRBJ2-7	CSAQLPSGQATYEQYF
TRBV4-1	.	TRBJ2-1	CASSHPNGGRNYNEQFF
TRBV12-3/TRBV12-4	.	TRBJ2-7	CASSFSINEQYF
TRBV29-1	.	TRBJ1-2	CSVDGGGYGYTF
TRBV20-1	.	TRBJ2-3	CSARLPDRDFDTQYF
TRBV28	TRBD1	TRBJ2-7	CASSPLDRDSYEQYF
TRBV6-2/TRBV6-3	.	TRBJ2-7	CASSYELRDLGHHEQHF
TRBV7-8	.	TRBJ1-1	CASSLGALEAFF
TRBV10-3	.	TRBJ2-3	CAISGRETTDTQYF
TRBV6-5	.	TRBJ1-5	CASSYSVPGNQPQHF
TRBV27	TRBD1	TRBJ1-5	CASSARQGDQPQHF
TRBV27	.	TRBJ1-4	CASRMDSGPAEKLFF
TRBV5-1	TRBD1	TRBJ2-7	CASSPIDRGSYEQYF
TRBV13	TRBD1	TRBJ1-2	CASTHAARGPNGYTF
TRBV5-1	.	TRBJ2-5	CASSPGTQKETQCF
TRBV5-1	TRBD2	TRBJ2-1	CASSIYSGRAGFDEQFF
TRBV7-6	TRBD1	TRBJ1-4	CASSGGDRRTNEKLFF
TRBV11-2	.	TRBJ2-6	CASSLGDGVRSGANVLTF
TRBV29-1	TRBD1	TRBJ2-5	CSVGIRQGTETQYF
TRBV5-1	.	TRBJ2-7	CASSLEGQPLSYEQYF
TRBV7-3	TRBD2	TRBJ2-1	CASSQTSGGYNEQFF
TRBV7-2	TRBD2	.	CASSQLAGSVYEQYF
TRBV20-1	.	TRBJ1-6	CSASGSQDNSPLHF
TRBV10-3	TRBD1	TRBJ1-3	CAISETRTGHNSGNTIYF
TRBV27	TRBD1	.	CASSKGDSWVQFF
TRBV7-2	.	.	CASSLVSPRVYNEQFF
TRBV28	.	.	CASMTGQPYEQYF
TRBV30	.	TRBJ2-4	CAWGESYKNIQYF
TRBV29-1	.	TRBJ1-2	CSGFRGEGGYTF
TRBV29-1	TRBD2	TRBJ2-1	CSVEETSGGAILSPEQFF
TRBV18	.	TRBJ2-2	CASSPLAPGELFF